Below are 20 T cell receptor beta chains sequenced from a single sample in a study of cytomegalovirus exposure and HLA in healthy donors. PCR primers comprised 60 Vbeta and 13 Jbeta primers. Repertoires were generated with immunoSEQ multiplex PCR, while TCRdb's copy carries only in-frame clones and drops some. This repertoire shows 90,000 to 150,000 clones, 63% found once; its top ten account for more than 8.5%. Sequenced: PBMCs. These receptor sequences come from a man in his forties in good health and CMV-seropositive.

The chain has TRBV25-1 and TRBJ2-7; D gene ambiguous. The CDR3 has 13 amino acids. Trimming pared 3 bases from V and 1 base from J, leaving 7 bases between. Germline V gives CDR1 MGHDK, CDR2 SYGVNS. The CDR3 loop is CASSEAGSYEQYF. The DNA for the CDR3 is TGTGCCAGCAGTGAGGCAGGATCCTACGAGCAGTACTTC.

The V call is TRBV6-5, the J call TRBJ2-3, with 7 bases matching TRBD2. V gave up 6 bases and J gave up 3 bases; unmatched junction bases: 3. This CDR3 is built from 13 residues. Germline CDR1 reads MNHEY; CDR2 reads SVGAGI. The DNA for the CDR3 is TGTGCCAGCAGGCGGGAGTCAACAGATACGCAGTATTTT. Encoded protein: CASRRESTDTQYF.

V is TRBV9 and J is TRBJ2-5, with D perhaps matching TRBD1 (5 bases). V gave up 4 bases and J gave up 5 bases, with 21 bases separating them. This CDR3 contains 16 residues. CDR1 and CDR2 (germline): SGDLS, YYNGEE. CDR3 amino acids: CASSTRPTVSRETQYF. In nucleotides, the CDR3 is TGTGCCAGCAGCACCCGCCCGACAGTAAGCCGGGAGACCCAGTACTTC.

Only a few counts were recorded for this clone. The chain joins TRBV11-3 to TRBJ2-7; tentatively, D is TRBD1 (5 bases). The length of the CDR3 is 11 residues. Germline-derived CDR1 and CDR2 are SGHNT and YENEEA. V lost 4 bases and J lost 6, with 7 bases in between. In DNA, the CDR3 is TGTGCCAGCAGCTCAGGGCGCGAGCAGTACTTC. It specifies CASSSGREQYF.

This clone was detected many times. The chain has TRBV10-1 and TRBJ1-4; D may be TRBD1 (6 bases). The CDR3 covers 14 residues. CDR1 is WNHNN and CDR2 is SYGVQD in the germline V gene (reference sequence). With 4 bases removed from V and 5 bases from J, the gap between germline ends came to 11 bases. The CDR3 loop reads CASSAGERNEKLFF. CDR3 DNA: TGCGCCAGCAGTGCAGGGGAGCGAAATGAAAAACTGTTTTTT.

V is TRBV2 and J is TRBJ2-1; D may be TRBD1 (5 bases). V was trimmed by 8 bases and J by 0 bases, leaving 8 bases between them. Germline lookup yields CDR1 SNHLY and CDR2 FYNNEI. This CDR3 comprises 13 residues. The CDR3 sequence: CASHRSSYNEQFF. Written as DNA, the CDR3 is TGTGCCAGCCACAGGTCCTCCTACAATGAGCAGTTCTTC.

Written as DNA, the CDR3 is TGTGCCAGCAGCTTAGATCCGGGGGTCTCCTACGAGCAGTACTTC. Translation: CASSLDPGVSYEQYF. V gene TRBV11-2 combines with J gene TRBJ2-7; a possible D gene is TRBD2 (6 bases). This CDR3 comprises 15 residues. Trimming removed 0 bases at V and 0 bases at J, with 9 bases between. In germline, CDR1 is SGHAT, CDR2 FQNNGV.

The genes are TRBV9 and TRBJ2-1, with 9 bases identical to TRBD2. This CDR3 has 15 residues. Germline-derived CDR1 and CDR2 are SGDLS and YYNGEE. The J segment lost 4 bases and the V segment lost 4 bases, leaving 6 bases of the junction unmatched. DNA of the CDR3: TGTGCCAGCAGCTTCCGGACTAGCGTGTACAATGAGCAGTTCTTC. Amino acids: CASSFRTSVYNEQFF.

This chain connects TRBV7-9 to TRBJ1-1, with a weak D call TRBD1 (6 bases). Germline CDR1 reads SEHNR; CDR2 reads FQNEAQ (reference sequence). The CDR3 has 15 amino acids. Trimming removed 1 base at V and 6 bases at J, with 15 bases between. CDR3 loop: CASSLVPRGKAEAFF. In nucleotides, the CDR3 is TGTGCCAGCAGCTTAGTTCCCAGGGGAAAGGCTGAAGCTTTCTTT.

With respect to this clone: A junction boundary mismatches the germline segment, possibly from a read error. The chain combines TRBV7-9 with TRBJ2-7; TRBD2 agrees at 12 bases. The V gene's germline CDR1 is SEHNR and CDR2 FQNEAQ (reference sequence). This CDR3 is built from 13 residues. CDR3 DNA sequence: TGTGCCAGCAGCCTAGCGGGGGGGCACGAGCAGTACTTC. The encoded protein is CASSLAGGHEQYF. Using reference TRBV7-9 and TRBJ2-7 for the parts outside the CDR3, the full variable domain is DTGVSQNPRHKITKRGQNVTFRCDPISEHNRLYWYRQTLGQGPEFLTYFQNEAQLEKSRLLSDRFSAERPKGSFSTLEIQRTEQGDSAMYLCASSLAGGHEQYFGPGTRLTVT.

The CDR3 nucleotides read TGCGCCAGCAGCCAAGACGGAGCCCTAGCAGACACCGGGGAGCTGTTTTTT. This encodes CASSQDGALADTGELFF. The V and J genes are TRBV4-1 and TRBJ2-2; possibly TRBD2 for D (5 bases). Germline V gene lookup returns CDR1 MGHRA and CDR2 YSYEKL. This CDR3 contains 17 residues. Trimming cost V 0 bases and J 3 bases, with 14 bases left between them.

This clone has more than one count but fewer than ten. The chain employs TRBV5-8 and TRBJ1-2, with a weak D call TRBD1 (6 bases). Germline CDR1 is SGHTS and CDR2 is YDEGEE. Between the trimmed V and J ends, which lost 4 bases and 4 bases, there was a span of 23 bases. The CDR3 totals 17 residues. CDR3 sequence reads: CASSPNGGPKPFYGYTF. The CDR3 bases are TGTGCCAGCAGCCCCAACGGGGGGCCGAAACCCTTCTATGGCTACACCTTC.

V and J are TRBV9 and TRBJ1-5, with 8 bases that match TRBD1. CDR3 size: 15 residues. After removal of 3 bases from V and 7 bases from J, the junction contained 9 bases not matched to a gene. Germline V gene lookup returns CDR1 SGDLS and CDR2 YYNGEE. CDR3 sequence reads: CASSATDRGGQPQHF. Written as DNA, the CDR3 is TGTGCCAGCAGCGCCACCGACAGGGGCGGCCAGCCCCAGCATTTT.

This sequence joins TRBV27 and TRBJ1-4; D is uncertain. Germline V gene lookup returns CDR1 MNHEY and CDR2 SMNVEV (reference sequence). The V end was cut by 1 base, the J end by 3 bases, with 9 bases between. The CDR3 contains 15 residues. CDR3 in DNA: TGTGCCAGCAGTTTATGGAGCCGAGCTAATGAAAAACTGTTTTTT. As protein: CASSLWSRANEKLFF. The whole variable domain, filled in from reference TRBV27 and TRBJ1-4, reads EAQVTQNPRYLITVTGKKLTVTCSQNMNHEYMSWYRQDPGLGLRQIYYSMNVEVTDKGDVPEGYKVSRKEKRNFPLILESPSPNQTSLYFCASSLWSRANEKLFFGSGTQLSVL.

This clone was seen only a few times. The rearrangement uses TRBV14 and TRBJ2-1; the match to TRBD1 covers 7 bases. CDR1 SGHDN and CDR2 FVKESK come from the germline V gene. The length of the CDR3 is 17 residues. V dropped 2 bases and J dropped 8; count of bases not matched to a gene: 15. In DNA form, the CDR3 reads TGTGCCAGCAGCCAAAACAGACAGGGTATGGGGTTTGATGAGCAGTTCTTC. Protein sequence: CASSQNRQGMGFDEQFF.

DNA for the CDR3: TGTGCCAGCAGCCAGGGTCGAATGCTAAGCCAGCCCCAGCATTTT. Amino acids: CASSQGRMLSQPQHF. This sequence joins TRBV7-8 and TRBJ1-5; possible D gene TRBD1, 5 bases. This CDR3 region has 15 residues. Germline loops: CDR1 SGHVS, CDR2 FQNEAQ. V was pared by 5 bases and J by 7 bases, with 18 bases between.

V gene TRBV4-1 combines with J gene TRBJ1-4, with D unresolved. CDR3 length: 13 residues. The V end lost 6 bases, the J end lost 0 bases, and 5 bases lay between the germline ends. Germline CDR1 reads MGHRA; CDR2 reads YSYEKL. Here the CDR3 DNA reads TGCGCCAGCAGACAGTCAACTAATGAAAAACTGTTTTTT. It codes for CASRQSTNEKLFF.

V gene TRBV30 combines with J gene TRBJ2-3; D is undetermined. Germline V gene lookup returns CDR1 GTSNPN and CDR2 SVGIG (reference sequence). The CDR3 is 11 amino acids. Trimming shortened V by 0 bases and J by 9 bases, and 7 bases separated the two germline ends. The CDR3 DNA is TGTGCCTGGAGTGTATTGCGGACGCAGTATTTT. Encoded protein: CAWSVLRTQYF.

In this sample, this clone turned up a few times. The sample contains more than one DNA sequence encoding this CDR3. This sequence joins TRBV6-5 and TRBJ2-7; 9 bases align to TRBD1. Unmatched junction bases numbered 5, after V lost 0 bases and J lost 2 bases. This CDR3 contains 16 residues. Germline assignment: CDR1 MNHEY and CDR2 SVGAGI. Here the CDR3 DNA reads TGTGCCAGCAGTTACTCGTCCGGGACAGGGACCTACGAGCAGTACTTC. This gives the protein CASSYSSGTGTYEQYF.

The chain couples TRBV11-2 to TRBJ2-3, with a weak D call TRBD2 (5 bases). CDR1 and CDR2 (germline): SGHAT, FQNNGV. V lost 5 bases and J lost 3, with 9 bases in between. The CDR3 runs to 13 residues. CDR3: CASSLTGTDTQYF. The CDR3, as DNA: TGTGCCAGCAGCCTAACGGGGACAGATACGCAGTATTTT.